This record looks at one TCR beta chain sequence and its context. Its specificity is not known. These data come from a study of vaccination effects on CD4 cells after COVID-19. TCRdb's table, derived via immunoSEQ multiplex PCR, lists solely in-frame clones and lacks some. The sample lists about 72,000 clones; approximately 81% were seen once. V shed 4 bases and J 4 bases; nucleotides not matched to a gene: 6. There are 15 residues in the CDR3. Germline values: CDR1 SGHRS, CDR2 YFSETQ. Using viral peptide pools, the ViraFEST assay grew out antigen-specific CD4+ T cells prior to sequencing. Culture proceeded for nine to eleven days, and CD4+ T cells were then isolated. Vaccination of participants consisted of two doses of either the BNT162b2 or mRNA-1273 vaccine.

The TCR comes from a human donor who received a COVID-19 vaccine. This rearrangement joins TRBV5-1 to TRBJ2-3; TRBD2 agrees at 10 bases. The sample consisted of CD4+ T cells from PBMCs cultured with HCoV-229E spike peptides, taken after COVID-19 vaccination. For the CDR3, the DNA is TGCGCCAGCAGCGCCCTAGGGACTAGCGCAGATACGCAGTATTTT. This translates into CASSALGTSADTQYF.